This entry lists 9 T cell receptor beta chains sequenced from one sample in a study of metastatic and nonmetastatic thyroid tumors. TCRdb redid the clone calls on the PCR reads using MiXCR. The repertoire holds tens of thousands of clones, with approximately 29% as singletons. Thyroid surgery was performed in patients who had received no treatment beforehand. The sample consisted of blood. These receptors were collected from a female donor with papillary thyroid cancer or a benign thyroid nodule (not recorded which). Some clones in this sample may be carry-over from other donors' samples.

This clone was found many times. The chain employs TRBV7-3 and TRBJ1-1; D is unresolved. Trimming pared 1 base from V and 7 bases from J, leaving 7 bases between. This CDR3 has 12 amino acids. The germline V gene has CDR1 SGHTA and CDR2 FQGTGA. The CDR3 is CASSLSGGEAFF. The DNA for the CDR3 is TGTGCCAGCAGCTTAAGCGGCGGTGAAGCTTTCTTT.

This clone was seen repeatedly, ten times or more. The chain combines TRBV4-1 with TRBJ1-2; D gene unclear. With 0 bases removed from V and 0 bases from J, the gap between germline ends came to 11 bases. Looked up from germline, CDR1 is MGHRA and CDR2 is YSYEKL. This CDR3 contains 16 residues. The CDR3 sequence: CASSQDLHGANYGYTF. The CDR3 nucleotides read TGCGCCAGCAGCCAAGATCTTCACGGAGCTAACTATGGCTACACCTTC.

This clone was seen a handful of times. The chain links TRBV7-9 to TRBJ2-6, with 8 bases identical to TRBD2. The CDR3 is made up of 14 amino acids. Germline V gene lookup returns CDR1 SEHNR and CDR2 FQNEAQ (reference sequence). V lost 7 bases to trimming and J lost 6 bases; unmatched junction nucleotides: 5. This CDR3 is CASTGGLEANVLTF. CDR3 bases: TGTGCCAGCACGGGGGGGCTGGAGGCCAACGTCCTGACTTTC.

This clone was detected ten times or more. J is TRBJ2-1 and V is TRBV7-6; 9 positions match TRBD2. This CDR3 comprises 15 residues. Per the germline V gene, CDR1 is SGHVS and CDR2 is FNYEAQ. After removal of 6 bases from V and 5 bases from J, the junction contained 8 bases not matched to a gene. The CDR3 protein is CASSRTGGRDNEQFF. The CDR3 DNA sequence: TGTGCCAGCAGTCGAACGGGCGGGAGGGACAATGAGCAGTTCTTC.

V and J are TRBV5-6 and TRBJ2-1; 9 bases match TRBD2. J gave up 9 bases and V 1 base, and 8 bases lay outside the gene matches. The CDR3 loop spans 15 amino acids. Germline V gene lookup returns CDR1 SGHDT and CDR2 YYEEEE. The CDR3 region is CASSLPAGGYGEQFF. Here the CDR3 DNA reads TGTGCCAGCAGCTTGCCAGCGGGAGGTTATGGTGAGCAGTTCTTC.

The chain links TRBV7-2 to TRBJ2-3; 7 bases fit TRBD2. This CDR3 has 19 amino acids. The germline V gene encodes CDR1 SGHTA and CDR2 FQGNSA. The V and J ends lost 7 bases and 2 bases, in that order; junction bases with no gene match: 21. CDR3 in amino acids: CASIGEVSSGGSNTDTQYF. Written as DNA, the CDR3 is TGTGCCAGCATCGGAGAAGTGAGCTCGGGGGGTTCTAACACAGATACGCAGTATTTT.

This clone was found many times. Other DNA sequences from this sample encode an identical CDR3 as well. The chain has TRBV24-1 and TRBJ2-7; 8 bases match TRBD2. The V gene's germline CDR1 is KGHDR and CDR2 SFDVKD. J was trimmed by 7 bases and V by 11 bases; bases with no gene match: 12. CDR3 length: 13 amino acids. This chain's CDR3 is CAISDRGGSEQYF. The DNA of the CDR3 is TGTGCCATTAGCGACCGGGGGGGATCGGAGCAGTACTTC.

This clone was seen only a few times. The CDR3 protein is CATSAGTGGLDEQFF. In nucleotides, the CDR3 is TGTGCCACCAGCGCTGGGACAGGGGGCTTGGATGAGCAGTTCTTC. The rearrangement links TRBV2 to TRBJ2-1, with 12 bases that match TRBD1. The CDR3 has 15 residues. Germline loops: CDR1 SNHLY, CDR2 FYNNEI. V dropped 10 bases and J dropped 8; count of bases not matched to a gene: 12.

The sample holds many counts of this clone. V gene TRBV7-3 combines with J gene TRBJ2-3; 12 bases are a match to TRBD1. Per germline, CDR1 SGHTA and CDR2 FQGTGA. Trimming removed 1 base from V and 6 bases from J; junction bases left unmatched: 5. CDR3 length: 16 amino acids. Here the CDR3 reads CASSLMGQGAADTQYF. CDR3 in DNA: TGTGCCAGCAGCTTAATGGGACAGGGGGCAGCGGATACGCAGTATTTT.